This is a list of T cell receptor beta chains from one sample in a study of blood T cell repertoires in COVID-19. Profiling relied on immunoSEQ multiplex PCR, and the TCRdb table lists in-frame clones only, not all of them. Among about 210,000 clones listed, around 87% were seen once. The specimen sequenced was PBMCs or T cells enriched from blood (not recorded which). These receptors came from a young man in a cohort exposed to, infected with or recovered from COVID-19 (not recorded which). Both conserved end residues are part of each CDR3. The order of the fields is V gene, clone size, CDR3 length, J gene, D gene, CDR3 DNA, CDR3 protein. D genes are given only for firm matches. Expanded clones are given a class, and other clones once, few, many or no size at all.

TRBV5-1,NA,14,TRBJ2-7,NA,TGCGCCAGCAGCTTGGTGGGACAAATATACGAGCAGTACTTC,CASSLVGQIYEQYF
TRBV19,NA,14,TRBJ1-5,NA,TGTGCCAGTACGCACTCAGGTCTAAATCAGCCCCAGCATTTT,CASTHSGLNQPQHF
TRBV27,NA,13,TRBJ2-2,NA,TGTGCCAGCAGTTTTATCAACACCGGGGAGCTGTTTTTT,CASSFINTGELFF
TRBV28,NA,16,TRBJ2-1,TRBD2,TGTGCCAGCAGTCACCTAGCGGGGGGGGCCTACAATGAGCAGTTCTTC,CASSHLAGGAYNEQFF
TRBV6-5,NA,15,TRBJ1-6,NA,TGTGCCAGCAGTTACGCAGCAGGGGAGAATTCACCCCTCCACTTT,CASSYAAGENSPLHF
TRBV19,NA,12,TRBJ2-7,NA,TGTGCCAGTAGTGCGGGAACCTACGAGCAGTACTTC,CASSAGTYEQYF
TRBV5-5,NA,11,TRBJ2-5,NA,TGTGCCAGCAGCCGGAGGGAGACCCAGTACTTC,CASSRRETQYF
TRBV10-3,NA,15,TRBJ2-2,TRBD2,TGTGCCATCAGTGCAGTCCAGGGACTACCCGGGGAGCTGTTTTTT,CAISAVQGLPGELFF
TRBV19,NA,18,TRBJ2-3,TRBD2,TGTGCCAGTAGTATTCGGCGCCTAGCGGGGAGCTTGGGGGATACGCAGTATTTT,CASSIRRLAGSLGDTQYF
TRBV24-1,once,13,TRBJ2-1,NA,TGTGCCATACAGGGTTTCTCCTACAATGAGCAGTTCTTC,CAIQGFSYNEQFF
TRBV4-2,NA,15,TRBJ1-1,TRBD1,TGTGCCAGCAGCGATGGACAGGGACAGTACACTGAAGCTTTCTTT,CASSDGQGQYTEAFF
TRBV9,NA,16,TRBJ1-1,NA,TGTGCCAGCAGCGTAGGAGGGGGTTACATGAACACTGAAGCTTTCTTT,CASSVGGGYMNTEAFF
TRBV12-3/TRBV12-4,NA,13,TRBJ2-3,NA,TGTGCCAGCAGTTTGGGGGCCACAGATACGCAGTATTTT,CASSLGATDTQYF
TRBV4-1,NA,15,TRBJ2-7,TRBD2,TGCGCCAGCAGCTTGAGACTAGCGGGCCCCTACGAGCAGTACTTC,CASSLRLAGPYEQYF